Sequencing of this T cell receptor beta chain was carried out in a study of shared clonotypes between healthy human individuals. Study in general: Each donor contributed plates that comprised three CD4 naive, three CD4 memory, two CD8 naive and one CD8 memory.

In the original workflow: With immunoSEQ giving junction-only sequences and no quality scores, filtering differed. Some clones are missing from TCRdb's copy, which holds only in-frame ones; the method was immunoSEQ multiplex PCR. The D gene and trimming were derived from the DNA, and the V and J assignments and clone size from that table. In the table there are about 2 million clones, about 95% of which are singletons. Terminally differentiated effector memory CD45RA+ cells were excluded from the naive CD8 cells, which were CD45RO-negative and positively selected for CCR7. This CDR3 contains 15 residues. V shed 3 bases, J shed 7 bases, and the junction held 9 bases outside the gene matches. In germline, CDR1 is SQVTM, CDR2 ANQGSEA.

This sequence joins TRBV29-1 and TRBJ2-7; 13 bases are a match to TRBD2. The sample consisted of naive CD8+ T cells sorted from blood. The sequence was obtained from a man younger than 35 in good health. CDR3 residues: CSVDPTSGGSGEQYF. CDR3 bases: TGCAGCGTTGATCCGACTAGCGGGGGGTCCGGGGAGCAGTACTTC.